This T cell receptor beta chain was identified during a study of CD8 T cell repertoires and HIV-1 epitope variants. The overall study: Separate wells received one of Twenty-five Gag or Nef variant peptides. An uncultured baseline aliquot held 1M T cells.

The CDR3 is 17 residues long. V was shortened by 1 base and J by 1 base, with 15 bases between the two germline ends. CDR1 and CDR2 (germline): SGHAT, FQNNGV. Survey-depth immunoSEQ sequencing covered TCR beta CDR3 regions. Clones were sequenced by immunoSEQ multiplex PCR, and TCRdb holds only the in-frame ones, with some missing. The profile shows around 5,000 clones, around 69% of them singletons. Notes on this clone: Its antigen is currently unknown.

Sequencing was performed on cultured CD8+ T cells derived from PBMCs. The V gene is TRBV11-2, the J gene TRBJ2-3; no clear D gene. The sequence came from a male donor with HIV. The DNA of the CDR3 is TGTGCCAGCAGCTTAGTTCGCCGATTAGAAGGCACAGATACGCAGTATTTT. It codes for CASSLVRRLEGTDTQYF.